A single sample gave rise to the 29 T cell receptor beta chains below, sequenced in a study of OX40 agonist ivuxolimab in advanced cancers. Library method: the immunoSEQ multiplex PCR assay. As stored in TCRdb, this immuneACCESS dataset retains in-frame rearrangements with V and J assigned. A fraction of the clones does not appear; measured against another copy, unresolved V genes explain less than half of the discrepancy, and the remainder lacks a known reason. The sample includes around 62,000 clones, with around 79% observed a single time. The ten largest clones capture roughly 5.8% of the sample. This sample comprised CD4+ or CD8+ T cells sorted from blood, obtained in a trial of the OX40 agonist ivuxolimab. Receptors originate from an adult with an advanced solid tumor such as melanoma, head and neck, liver or kidney cancer.

The J gene is TRBJ2-3, the V gene TRBV27; D remains ambiguous. The CDR3 has 15 amino acids. Looked up from germline, CDR1 is MNHEY and CDR2 is SMNVEV (reference sequence). The V end was cut by 4 bases, the J end by 6 bases, with 17 bases between. For the CDR3, the DNA is TGTGCCAGCAGTTCTCTAGGATTGGGCCGGGATACGCAGTATTTT. It yields the protein CASSSLGLGRDTQYF.

This clone was picked up one time. The chain uses TRBV5-6 and TRBJ2-1; TRBD2 agrees at 13 bases. The CDR3 contains 19 residues. From germline, CDR1 is SGHDT and CDR2 YYEEEE. V lost 0 bases, J lost 9 bases, and 15 bases stayed unmatched. CDR3: CASSLGSFPTSGRAAEQFF. DNA for the CDR3: TGTGCCAGCAGCTTGGGTTCTTTCCCCACTAGCGGGAGGGCCGCTGAGCAGTTCTTC.

The genes are TRBV7-9 and TRBJ2-3; 7 positions match TRBD2. This CDR3 region has 12 residues. V was pared by 4 bases and J by 6 bases, with 1 base of the junction left unmatched. Germline V lookup: CDR1 SEHNR, CDR2 FQNEAQ (reference sequence). The CDR3 region has the DNA TGTGCCAGCAGCTCGACTAGCGATACGCAGTATTTT. Translation gives CASSSTSDTQYF.

The chain couples TRBV11-2 to TRBJ1-2, with a possible D match to TRBD1 (5 bases). The V gene's germline CDR1 is SGHAT and CDR2 FQNNGV. V lost 4 bases, J lost 9 bases, and 18 bases lay in between. The CDR3 extends over 14 amino acids. CDR3 sequence: CASSWGDGKGSYTF. Written as DNA, the CDR3 is TGTGCCAGCAGCTGGGGGGACGGGAAGGGCAGCTACACCTTC.

There are a few counts of this clone. The V and J genes are TRBV19 and TRBJ2-7; D is perhaps TRBD1 (6 bases). Germline V gene lookup returns CDR1 LNHDA and CDR2 SQIVND (reference sequence). The CDR3 runs 15 residues. The germline V and J ends were trimmed by 1 base and 0 bases, with 10 bases remaining between them. The CDR3 sequence is CASSIGTGSSYEQYF. The DNA of the CDR3 is TGTGCCAGTAGTATAGGAACAGGGTCCTCCTACGAGCAGTACTTC.

This chain links TRBV6-6 with TRBJ2-5; 7 nucleotides align to TRBD1. V gave up 5 bases and J gave up 2 bases; unmatched junction bases: 5. This CDR3 comprises 14 residues. CDR1 MNHNY and CDR2 SVGAGI come from the germline V gene (reference sequence). The CDR3 sequence: CASSHGTAQETQYF. The CDR3 nucleotides are TGTGCCAGCAGTCACGGGACAGCACAAGAGACCCAGTACTTC.

The genes are TRBV28 and TRBJ2-7; TRBD2 agrees at 13 bases. V was clipped by 2 bases and J by 5 bases; unmatched bases: 3. CDR1 is MDHEN and CDR2 is SYDVKM in the germline V gene. The CDR3 covers 15 residues. The CDR3 sequence: CASSLAGTSGNEQYF. The CDR3 nucleotides are TGTGCCAGCAGTTTAGCCGGGACTAGCGGGAACGAGCAGTACTTC.

The V gene is TRBV10-2, the J gene TRBJ2-3; 7 positions agree with TRBD2. With 4 bases clipped from V and 1 base from J, the junction kept 2 bases outside the gene matches. Germline loops: CDR1 WSHSY, CDR2 SAAADI. The CDR3 has 14 amino acids. The CDR3 spells CASSATSGTDTQYF. The CDR3 bases are TGCGCCAGCAGTGCAACTAGCGGCACAGATACGCAGTATTTT.

The rearrangement joins TRBV21-1 to TRBJ1-2; the table names TRBD1, a call not compared with the DNA. TRBV21-1 is marked as a pseudogene. This CDR3 has 15 residues. The CDR3 DNA is TGTGCCAGCAGTTACGCCAGGGGGCTGGACTATGGCTACACCTTC. It encodes CASSYARGLDYGYTF.

The chain employs TRBV4-2 and TRBJ2-1; 9 positions match TRBD2. Germline assignment: CDR1 LGHNA and CDR2 YNFKEQ. The CDR3 is 21 residues long. V was pared by 3 bases and J by 0 bases, with 18 bases of the junction left unmatched. The CDR3 loop reads CASSHKIFLAGVPSSYNEQFF. The CDR3 region has the DNA TGTGCCAGCAGCCACAAGATCTTCTTAGCGGGGGTGCCAAGCTCCTACAATGAGCAGTTCTTC.

This rearrangement joins TRBV6-1 to TRBJ2-7; 9 bases line up with TRBD2. There are 15 residues in the CDR3. Trimming removed 1 base from V and 2 bases from J; junction bases left unmatched: 3. Germline CDR1 reads MNHNS; CDR2 reads SASEGT. CDR3 sequence (DNA): TGTGCCAGCAGTGAAGGGGGACTAGCCCCCTACGAGCAGTACGTC. Its protein product is CASSEGGLAPYEQYV.

This CDR3 is CATSKDRGPYEQYV. In DNA, the CDR3 is TGTGCCACCAGCAAGGACAGGGGACCATACGAGCAGTACGTC. The rearrangement links TRBV15 to TRBJ2-7; 9 nucleotides align to TRBD1. The CDR3 runs to 14 residues. The V gene's germline CDR1 is LNHNV and CDR2 YYDKDF (reference sequence). V shed 4 bases, J shed 4 bases, and the junction held 5 bases outside the gene matches.

The rearrangement links TRBV2 to TRBJ1-2; a weak D match, TRBD1 (5 bases). Germline CDR1 reads SNHLY; CDR2 reads FYNNEI. V dropped 4 bases and J dropped 0 bases, with 6 bases sitting between them. The CDR3 covers 13 residues. This CDR3 is CASSGQSNYGYTF. Written as DNA, the CDR3 is TGTGCCAGCAGTGGACAGTCTAACTATGGCTACACCTTC.

The chain links TRBV28 to TRBJ1-3; tentatively, D is TRBD1 (5 bases). Germline V gene lookup returns CDR1 MDHEN and CDR2 SYDVKM. The CDR3 sequence is 14 residues long. Trimming stripped 10 bases from V and 1 base from J, with 14 bases between. CDR3 DNA: TGTGCCACGGCGAGGGGCGTATCTGGAAACACCATATATTTT. It specifies CATARGVSGNTIYF.

V gene TRBV6-1 combines with J gene TRBJ2-1; 15 nucleotides align to TRBD2. Germline V gene data show CDR1 as MNHNS and CDR2 as SASEGT. Trimming cost V 2 bases and J 9 bases; bases outside gene matches: 8. The CDR3 sequence is 17 residues long. The CDR3 spells CASSEPVWTSGGAEQFF. In DNA form, the CDR3 reads TGTGCCAGCAGTGAACCCGTATGGACTAGCGGGGGGGCTGAGCAGTTCTTC.

CDR3 amino acids: CASSFPGQGAGDTQYF. The CDR3 DNA sequence: TGTGCCAGCAGTTTCCCGGGACAGGGGGCCGGGGATACGCAGTATTTT. The chain uses TRBV28 and TRBJ2-3; 12 nucleotides match TRBD1. CDR1 and CDR2 from the germline V gene are MDHEN and SYDVKM. V was pared by 3 bases and J by 6 bases, with 7 bases of the junction left unmatched. CDR3 length: 16 amino acids.

V usage is TRBV27 and J usage is TRBJ1-5; no firm D call. Trimming shortened V by 1 base and J by 2 bases, and 12 bases separated the two germline ends. Germline assignment: CDR1 MNHEY and CDR2 SMNVEV (reference sequence). CDR3 length: 16 residues. The CDR3 protein is CASSLFTDGGNQPQHF. For the CDR3, the DNA is TGTGCCAGCAGTTTATTCACGGATGGAGGCAATCAGCCCCAGCATTTT.

The chain couples TRBV6-5 to TRBJ2-5, with 7 bases aligning to TRBD1. The DNA end lines up better with TRBJ2-7; the J call may be wrong. CDR1 and CDR2 from the germline V gene are MNHEY and SVGAGI. The CDR3 is made up of 14 amino acids. The CDR3 sequence: CASSYATGPYEQYF. CDR3 bases: TGTGCCAGCAGTTACGCGACAGGGCCGTACGAGCAGTACTTC.

The rearrangement links TRBV5-8 to TRBJ2-1; no clear D gene. CDR3 length: 15 amino acids. Germline V gene data show CDR1 as SGHTS and CDR2 as YDEGEE. V was pared by 2 bases and J by 0 bases, with 9 bases between. Here the CDR3 DNA reads TGTGCCAGCAGCTTCTCCCGGAGCTCCTACAATGAGCAGTTCTTC. It specifies CASSFSRSSYNEQFF.

The genes are TRBV7-2 and TRBJ1-2; 12 bases align to TRBD1. V lost 5 bases, J lost 3 bases, and 7 bases stayed unmatched. Germline loops: CDR1 SGHTA, CDR2 FQGNSA. The CDR3 runs to 16 residues. CDR3 in DNA: TGTGCCAGCAGCCCCCAAGGGACAGGGGGCTACTATGGCTACACCTTC. Residues: CASSPQGTGGYYGYTF.

J is TRBJ2-3 and V is TRBV9, with 10 bases that match TRBD2. The junction had 13 bases not matched to a gene; V was cut back by 5 bases and J by 13 bases. The CDR3 runs 14 residues. The germline gives CDR1 SGDLS, CDR2 YYNGEE. CDR3 sequence: CASSGTAGGPMKYF. The CDR3 DNA reads TGTGCCAGCAGTGGGACAGCGGGAGGGCCCATGAAGTATTTT.

V and J are TRBV27 and TRBJ2-3; D tentatively fits TRBD1 or TRBD2 (5 bases each). CDR1 is MNHEY and CDR2 is SMNVEV in the germline V gene (reference sequence). The length of the CDR3 is 18 residues. Trimming left V 2 bases short and J 3 bases short, with 21 bases between. The CDR3 bases are TGTGCCAGCAGTTTAAGTAACGGGGCATCGCACCGAACAGATACGCAGTATTTT. Protein sequence: CASSLSNGASHRTDTQYF.

V gene TRBV6-5 combines with J gene TRBJ2-3, with D possibly matching TRBD2 (6 bases). V lost 10 bases to trimming and J lost 3 bases, with 20 bases between them. Germline CDR1 reads MNHEY; CDR2 reads SVGAGI. The CDR3 length is 15 residues. In DNA, the CDR3 is TGTGCCACTCGCCCCCGGGACTCCGCGACAGATACGCAGTATTTT. It is translated as CATRPRDSATDTQYF.

V is TRBV7-9 and J is TRBJ2-3, with unresolved D. V was pared by 4 bases and J by 2 bases, with 7 bases between. The germline V gene encodes CDR1 SEHNR and CDR2 FQNEAQ (reference sequence). The length of the CDR3 is 13 residues. The CDR3 here is CASSSPFTDTQYF. For the CDR3, the DNA is TGTGCCAGCAGCTCACCGTTCACAGATACGCAGTATTTT.

The chain uses TRBV6-5 and TRBJ2-3, with D possibly called TRBD1 or TRBD2 (7 bases each). This CDR3 comprises 16 residues. Germline CDR1 is MNHEY and CDR2 is SVGAGI. The ends were cut back, 0 bases at V and 3 bases at J, with 13 bases in the middle. This CDR3 reads CASSYSGGGGTDTQYF. DNA for the CDR3: TGTGCCAGCAGTTACTCGGGAGGGGGCGGTACAGATACGCAGTATTTT.

This chain joins TRBV2 and TRBJ2-3; TRBD1 matches 9 bases. The CDR3 extends over 15 amino acids. The germline V gene has CDR1 SNHLY and CDR2 FYNNEI. The V and J ends lost 8 bases and 3 bases, in that order; junction bases with no gene match: 9. CDR3 in amino acids: CASVRDRVETDTQYF. As DNA, the CDR3 is TGTGCCAGCGTCCGGGACAGGGTCGAAACAGATACGCAGTATTTT. Drawing the rest from reference TRBV2 and TRBJ2-3, the complete variable domain is EPEVTQTPSHQVTQMGQEVILRCVPISNHLYFYWYRQILGQKVEFLVSFYNNEISEKSEIFDDQFSVERPDGSNFTLKIRSTKLEDSAMYFCASVRDRVETDTQYFGPGTRLTVL.

The CDR3 sequence is CASIRDSAETQYF. The CDR3 bases are TGTGCCAGCATTCGGGACTCCGCGGAGACCCAGTACTTC. The genes are TRBV2 and TRBJ2-5; TRBD2 might be the D (6 bases). The CDR3 contains 13 residues. Germline lookup yields CDR1 SNHLY and CDR2 FYNNEI. V lost 7 bases, J lost 5 bases, and 14 bases lay in between. Full variable domain (outside the CDR3, taken from reference TRBV2 and TRBJ2-5): EPEVTQTPSHQVTQMGQEVILRCVPISNHLYFYWYRQILGQKVEFLVSFYNNEISEKSEIFDDQFSVERPDGSNFTLKIRSTKLEDSAMYFCASIRDSAETQYFGPGTRLLVL.

The chain carries TRBV6-5 and TRBJ2-5; the match to TRBD2 covers 8 bases. Germline CDR1 MNHEY, CDR2 SVGAGI. The trim removed 8 bases at V and 0 bases at J, leaving 8 bases unmatched. This CDR3 has 15 amino acids. CDR3 protein: CASLGAGGHQETQYF. The DNA of the CDR3 is TGTGCCAGCCTTGGTGCGGGGGGCCACCAAGAGACCCAGTACTTC.

This chain links TRBV6-5 with TRBJ1-4, with TRBD1 matching over 8 bases. Germline lookup yields CDR1 MNHEY and CDR2 SVGAGI. The CDR3 consists of 15 residues. With V trimmed by 2 bases and J by 3 bases, 2 bases remained unmatched. The CDR3 sequence: CASSYNRGANEKLFF. CDR3 coding DNA: TGTGCCAGCAGTTACAACAGGGGGGCTAATGAAAAACTGTTTTTT.